Listed here is a single T cell receptor beta chain. Its antigen is unidentified. The sample belongs to a study of CD8+CD57+ T cells in acquired aplastic anemia. Across the whole study: Sorted CD4+ and CD8+ cell DNA averaged 3.2 ug.

CDR3 and TCR beta VDJ profiling relied on a genomic DNA template. TCRdb recomputed calls from the reads with MiXCR, one row per CDR3 protein. The data contain about 160,000 distinct CDR3 sequences, 60% to 80% of them singletons. Overall study results and limits: Statistical testing detected no significant gap in CD8+ Simpson's diversity between patients and controls.

Sequencing was done on patients that had shown CD8+CD57+ cell expansion by flow cytometry. Every patient presented with severe acquired aplastic anemia. The blood sampling took place in patients who had so far received no therapy. Sequenced material: sorted CD4+, CD8+, or CD8+CD57+ T cells (not recorded which) from PBMCs. This clonotype was sampled from a human donor with aplastic anemia.

The CDR3 coding sequence is TGTGCCACTAAGCTCTCCTCGGACTATGGCTACACCTTC. Translated, it gives CATKLSSDYGYTF. The genes are TRBV10-3 and TRBJ1-2; the D is unclear. V lost 10 bases and J lost 3, with 15 bases in between. The CDR3 extends over 13 amino acids. The germline CDR1 and CDR2 sequences are ENHRY and SYGVKD.